This T cell receptor (beta chain) was found in a study of blood T cell repertoires in COVID-19. Study overall: Acute-phase and convalescent COVID-19 samples originated in the United States, Italy and Spain.

The length of the CDR3 is 16 residues. The V end lost 5 bases, the J end lost 1 base, and 15 bases lay between the germline ends. Germline V gene sequence: CDR1 SGHNT, CDR2 YENEEA. Authors' data handling: Scientists estimated how many nucleated cells there were by amplifying reference gene primers. Some clones are missing from TCRdb's copy, which holds only in-frame ones; the method was immunoSEQ multiplex PCR. The DNA was the basis for D and trimming; V, J and clone size are from that table. Of approximately 89,000 clones in the sample, about 83% were seen once. The receptor was derived from a woman aged 65 to 85 with acute or convalescent COVID-19. This chain uses TRBV11-3 with TRBJ2-1, with D possibly being TRBD2 (6 bases). The sample consisted of peripheral blood. CDR3 loop: CASSPQGGISYNEQFF. DNA of the CDR3: TGTGCCAGCAGCCCACAAGGAGGGATTTCCTACAATGAGCAGTTCTTC.